Listed here is a single T cell receptor (beta chain). The sample is drawn from a study of blood T cell repertoires in COVID-19. The CDR3 covers 15 residues. CDR1 is SNHLY, CDR2 FYNNEI, per germline. V was shortened by 2 bases and J by 1 base, with 9 bases between the two germline ends. Under the authors' procedure: By means of reference gene primer amplification, nucleated cell counts were estimated. Measured with immunoSEQ multiplex PCR; TCRdb has only the in-frame clones, and not every one. That table supplies the V and J calls and clone size; D and trimming were determined from the DNA. The sample consists of hundreds of thousands of clones, around four fifths of them appearing once.

This TCR derives from a woman between 70 and 85 years old with acute or convalescent COVID-19. The sample was peripheral blood. The genes are TRBV2 and TRBJ2-1; D is unclear. The CDR3 region is CASSESWASYNEQFF. CDR3 nucleotide sequence: TGTGCCAGCAGTGAATCTTGGGCATCCTACAATGAGCAGTTCTTC. Filled out from reference TRBV2 and TRBJ2-1, the complete variable domain reads EPEVTQTPSHQVTQMGQEVILRCVPISNHLYFYWYRQILGQKVEFLVSFYNNEISEKSEIFDDQFSVERPDGSNFTLKIRSTKLEDSAMYFCASSESWASYNEQFFGPGTRLTVL.